In its sample, the clone carrying this TCR beta chain was seen many times. The antigen is unknown. For TCRbeta, the library was prepared with unique molecular identifiers. Each CDR3 protein gets one entry after TCRdb re-called the PCR reads with MiXCR. The sample records over 15,000 distinct CDR3 sequences, 10% to 15% being singletons. The sample comes from a study of T-cell reconstitution after alpha-beta-depleted transplantation in children. Study-wide points: By one year post-transplant, T-cell counts and diversity largely arose from T cells that were newly produced. Reportedly, roughly two months post-transplant, alpha-beta T cells arose from several hundred expanded graft clones. For some patients, TCRbeta diversity was high at day 60 because of recipient T cells and thymic progenitors that survived.

Trimming removed 4 bases from V and 6 bases from J, with 16 bases in between. The CDR3 is 15 residues long. CDR1 is SNHLY and CDR2 is FYNNEI in the germline V gene. V usage is TRBV2 and J usage is TRBJ2-1; D is perhaps TRBD2 (5 bases). This clonotype was sampled from a female patient aged 2-15 years who had a stem cell transplant for congenital amegakaryocytic thrombocytopenia, so the T cells may come from the graft donor. Sequences were derived from PBMCs, mostly from graft donor cells, sampled 60 days after TCRalphabeta/CD19-depleted stem cell transplant. CDR3: CASSVERRVSNEQFF. Here the CDR3 DNA reads TGTGCCAGCAGTGTAGAAAGGCGGGTGTCCAATGAGCAGTTCTTC.